One sample yielded the 11 T cell receptor beta chains listed below, sequenced in a study of CD8 T cells in Susac syndrome. Random hexamers served to reverse transcribe roughly 0.5 to 1 ug RNA. TCRdb re-derived calls from the immunoSEQ multiplex PCR reads in MiXCR, one entry per CDR3 protein. Here the sample spans approximately 200,000 distinct CDR3 sequences, about 96% being singletons. Sequenced input: CD4+ T cells from PBMCs. The receptors were gathered from a human donor with multiple sclerosis.

This clonotype was seen once. The chain has TRBV4-2 and TRBJ2-1, with TRBD2 identical over 7 bases. The germline V gene has CDR1 LGHNA and CDR2 YNFKEQ. Trimming cost V 0 bases and J 7 bases; bases outside gene matches: 6. The CDR3 runs 15 residues. The CDR3 sequence is CASSQEITAGNEQFF. The CDR3 nucleotides are TGTGCCAGCAGCCAAGAAATAACAGCGGGAAATGAGCAGTTCTTC.

This chain connects TRBV5-4 to TRBJ2-7, with TRBD2 identical over 8 bases. V was clipped by 4 bases and J by 3 bases; unmatched bases: 6. This CDR3 spans 14 amino acids. Per the germline V gene, CDR1 is SGHNT and CDR2 is YYREEE (reference sequence). The CDR3 region is CASSPPGGSYEQYF. In DNA, the CDR3 is TGTGCCAGCAGCCCTCCGGGGGGGAGCTACGAGCAGTACTTC. Variable domain in full (rest from reference TRBV5-4 and TRBJ2-7): ETGVTQSPTHLIKTRGQQVTLRCSSQSGHNTVSWYQQALGQGPQFIFQYYREEENGRGNFPPRFSGLQFPNYSSELNVNALELDDSALYLCASSPPGGSYEQYFGPGTRLTVT.

The chain recombines TRBV27 with TRBJ2-4; 7 bases agree with TRBD1. The germline V gene has CDR1 MNHEY and CDR2 SMNVEV (reference sequence). The CDR3 consists of 16 residues. V was pared by 4 bases and J by 5 bases, with 11 bases of the junction left unmatched. The CDR3 nucleotides read TGTGCCAGCAGTTCCTCGACAGGGAACGTGGAAAACATTCAGTACTTC. Residues: CASSSSTGNVENIQYF.

The chain carries TRBV12-3 or TRBV12-4 and TRBJ1-2; D is unclear. Trimming shortened V by 9 bases and J by 2 bases, and 13 bases separated the two germline ends. The CDR3 loop spans 13 amino acids. In DNA form, the CDR3 reads TGTGCCAGTCTCATGGCTGGAAACTATGGCTACACCTTC. This sequence encodes CASLMAGNYGYTF.

This chain joins TRBV5-6 and TRBJ1-2; D is unclear. Per germline, CDR1 SGHDT and CDR2 YYEEEE. V lost 0 bases to trimming and J lost 8 bases, with 14 bases between them. This CDR3 spans 14 amino acids. The CDR3 sequence: CASSLEFGREGYTF. The CDR3 region has the DNA TGTGCCAGCAGCTTGGAGTTTGGCCGGGAGGGCTACACCTTC.

The rearrangement joins TRBV20-1 to TRBJ2-3; D not certain. With 2 bases removed from V and 2 bases from J, the gap between germline ends came to 11 bases. Per germline, CDR1 DFQATT and CDR2 SNEGSKA (reference sequence). The length of the CDR3 is 14 residues. The CDR3 region is CSARSLLTTDTQYF. In nucleotides, the CDR3 is TGCAGTGCTAGAAGTCTTCTGACCACAGATACGCAGTATTTT.

The chain combines TRBV20-1 with TRBJ2-1, with D maybe TRBD1 (6 bases). Germline V gene lookup returns CDR1 DFQATT and CDR2 SNEGSKA (reference sequence). The V and J ends lost 4 bases and 4 bases respectively, with 11 bases between them. The CDR3 contains 13 residues. CDR3 DNA: TGCAGTGCTACCCCGGACAGATACAATGAGCAGTTCTTC. It encodes CSATPDRYNEQFF.

J is TRBJ2-5 and V is TRBV7-9; D is possibly TRBD1 (5 bases). From germline, CDR1 is SEHNR and CDR2 FQNEAQ (reference sequence). V was pared by 3 bases and J by 1 base, with 6 bases between. CDR3 length equals 13 residues. CDR3 amino acids: CASSFQGQETQYF. The CDR3 DNA reads as TGTGCCAGCAGCTTTCAGGGCCAAGAGACCCAGTACTTC.

The chain uses TRBV12-3 or TRBV12-4 and TRBJ2-1; perhaps D is TRBD1 or TRBD2 (5 bases each). This CDR3 spans 13 amino acids. Trimming took 3 bases from V and 5 from J, leaving 8 bases between them. CDR3 amino acids: CASSFQGHNEQFF. CDR3 nucleotides: TGTGCCAGCAGTTTTCAGGGACACAATGAGCAGTTCTTC.

CDR3 in DNA: TGCAGTGCTAGAGATCTAGGGACAGTCACAGATACGCAGTATTTT. This codes for CSARDLGTVTDTQYF. The rearrangement links TRBV20-1 to TRBJ2-3; the match to TRBD1 covers 7 bases. Germline V CDR1 and CDR2: DFQATT, SNEGSKA (reference sequence). The junction had 5 bases not matched to a gene; V was cut back by 0 bases and J by 2 bases. CDR3 length equals 15 residues.

The rearrangement joins TRBV30 to TRBJ2-7; D remains unclear. Trimming left V 0 bases short and J 0 bases short, with 18 bases between. The CDR3 length is 17 residues. Germline CDR1 GTSNPN, CDR2 SVGIG (reference sequence). The CDR3 region has the DNA TGTGCCTGGAGTGTAGAAACTACAGCAGGTAGCTCCTACGAGCAGTACTTC. This gives the protein CAWSVETTAGSSYEQYF.